These 21 T cell receptor beta chains were sequenced from one sample in a study of regulatory T cells in long-lasting Graves disease. With iRepertoire HTBI primers and Arm-PCR of CDR3 regions, TCR beta libraries were built. In TCRdb, the multiplex PCR reads were re-called with MiXCR into one record per CDR3 protein. The data hold about 320,000 distinct CDR3 sequences, with 15% to 20% observed a single time. Time point: newly diagnosed GD, antithyroid drugs for less than 3 months. Following extraction of RNA from PBMCs, that RNA was used to make the TCR library. Sequenced here: peripheral blood mononuclear cells (PBMCs), sampled at new diagnosis, from a patient treated with antithyroid drugs. The receptors were gathered from a female donor with Graves disease.

This clonotype was recorded at least ten times. The genes are TRBV7-9 and TRBJ2-1; the D is unclear. Germline V gene lookup returns CDR1 SEHNR and CDR2 FQNEAQ (reference sequence). V dropped 1 base and J dropped 9 bases, with 10 bases sitting between them. This CDR3 is built from 13 residues. Here the CDR3 reads CASSLGAIIEQFF. Here the CDR3 DNA reads TGTGCCAGCAGCTTAGGAGCGATCATTGAGCAGTTCTTC.

This clonotype was picked up a small number of times. V usage is TRBV7-9 and J usage is TRBJ2-1, with D perhaps matching TRBD1 (5 bases). From germline, CDR1 is SEHNR and CDR2 FQNEAQ (reference sequence). V was clipped by 3 bases and J by 9 bases, with 6 bases between them. This CDR3 comprises 11 residues. The CDR3 sequence: CASSFDSEQFF. CDR3 DNA: TGTGCCAGCAGCTTCGACAGTGAGCAGTTCTTC.

This chain's CDR3 is CASKPDRVLGNQPQHF. The CDR3 DNA reads as TGTGCCAGCAAACCTGACAGGGTCCTAGGCAATCAGCCCCAGCATTTT. The chain links TRBV12-3 or TRBV12-4 to TRBJ1-5; 7 bases are a match to TRBD1. Trimming at V came to 7 bases and at J to 2 bases, leaving 11 bases not matched to a gene. This CDR3 region has 16 residues.

This clonotype appeared many times. This chain connects TRBV28 to TRBJ2-3; TRBD2 matches at 8 bases. The CDR3 has 17 residues. V lost 5 bases to trimming and J lost 1 base; unmatched junction nucleotides: 11. Germline V gives CDR1 MDHEN, CDR2 SYDVKM. Here the CDR3 DNA reads TGTGCCAGCAGTACTAGCGGACACCTCACCCGCACAGATACGCAGTATTTT. Protein sequence: CASSTSGHLTRTDTQYF.

This chain uses TRBV7-2 with TRBJ1-2; 11 bases line up with TRBD1. Per germline, CDR1 SGHTA and CDR2 FQGNSA. CDR3 length equals 17 residues. J lost 5 bases, V lost 4 bases, and 12 bases had no gene match. The CDR3 DNA follows: TGTGCCAGCAGCTCCGGGACAGGGGGGGTTTTTTATTATGGCTACACCTTC. As protein: CASSSGTGGVFYYGYTF. Based on the CDR3 plus reference TRBV7-2 and TRBJ1-2, the full variable domain is GAGVSQSPSNKVTEKGKDVELRCDPISGHTALYWYRQSLGQGLEFLIYFQGNSAPDKSGLPSDRFSAERTGGSVSTLTIQRTQQEDSAVYLCASSSGTGGVFYYGYTFGSGTRLTVV.

This clonotype was seen ten or more times. The V gene is TRBV7-6, the J gene TRBJ2-3; 7 bases fit TRBD1. Germline loops: CDR1 SGHVS, CDR2 FNYEAQ. The trim removed 3 bases at V and 6 bases at J, leaving 3 bases unmatched. The CDR3 runs 13 residues. The CDR3 protein is CASSLGTVDTQYF. In DNA, the CDR3 is TGTGCCAGCAGCTTGGGGACAGTTGATACGCAGTATTTT. The full variable domain, with the rest looked up from reference TRBV7-6 and TRBJ2-3, is GAGVSQSPRYKVTKRGQDVALRCDPISGHVSLYWYRQALGQGPEFLTYFNYEAQQDKSGLPNDRFSAERPEGSISTLTIQRTEQRDSAMYRCASSLGTVDTQYFGPGTRLTVL.

The sample holds many counts of this clonotype. The genes are TRBV28 and TRBJ2-7; TRBD2 might be the D (6 bases). The CDR3 has 15 residues. Deletions cut 6 bases from V and 11 bases from J, with 26 bases between. Germline CDR1 reads MDHEN; CDR2 reads SYDVKM. As DNA, the CDR3 is TGTGCCAGCAGCCCCTTTAGGGCACAGCTAGCGTCTGAGTACTTC. Protein: CASSPFRAQLASEYF.

The V and J genes are TRBV5-4 and TRBJ1-4, with D possibly being TRBD1 (5 bases). V was trimmed by 1 base and J by 8 bases, leaving 12 bases between them. CDR3 length: 14 residues. Germline V gene sequence: CDR1 SGHNT, CDR2 YYREEE (reference sequence). In nucleotides, the CDR3 is TGTGCCAGCAGCTTGCAGGGTGATACCGAAAAACTGTTTTTT. Its translation: CASSLQGDTEKLFF.

This chain connects TRBV2 to TRBJ2-7, with D possibly matching TRBD1 (6 bases). CDR3 length: 15 amino acids. CDR1 SNHLY and CDR2 FYNNEI come from the germline V gene. The V end lost 7 bases, the J end lost 2 bases, and 18 bases lay between the germline ends. Here the CDR3 reads CASTTTGRGPYEQYF. In DNA form, the CDR3 reads TGTGCCAGCACCACCACCGGCAGGGGCCCCTACGAGCAGTACTTC. Variable domain in full (rest from reference TRBV2 and TRBJ2-7): EPEVTQTPSHQVTQMGQEVILRCVPISNHLYFYWYRQILGQKVEFLVSFYNNEISEKSEIFDDQFSVERPDGSNFTLKIRSTKLEDSAMYFCASTTTGRGPYEQYFGPGTRLTVT.

Many counts were recorded for this clonotype. This chain links TRBV18 with TRBJ2-3; D tentatively fits TRBD1 or TRBD2 (6 bases each). Germline assignment: CDR1 KGHSH and CDR2 LQKENI. V dropped 4 bases and J dropped 5 bases, with 13 bases sitting between them. The CDR3 covers 14 residues. The CDR3 sequence is CASSRDAGQDTQYF. The DNA for the CDR3 is TGTGCCAGCTCACGGGACGCGGGACAAGATACGCAGTATTTT. The full variable domain, with the rest looked up from reference TRBV18 and TRBJ2-3, is NAGVMQNPRHLVRRRGQEARLRCSPMKGHSHVYWYRQLPEEGLKFMVYLQKENIIDESGMPKERFSAEFPKEGPSILRIQQVVRGDSAAYFCASSRDAGQDTQYFGPGTRLTVL.

In its sample, this clonotype was seen many times. V usage is TRBV12-3 or TRBV12-4 and J usage is TRBJ1-1; D not resolved. The CDR3 extends over 14 amino acids. V shed 3 bases and J shed 0 bases, with 8 bases lying between them. The CDR3: CASSFGELNTEAFF. DNA for the CDR3: TGTGCCAGCAGTTTTGGGGAGTTGAACACTGAAGCTTTCTTT.

This clonotype showed up many times. CDR3 loop: CASSLRVVAGLDNEQFF. In DNA form, the CDR3 reads TGTGCCAGCAGTTTAAGGGTGGTAGCGGGACTAGACAATGAGCAGTTCTTC. The chain recombines TRBV27 with TRBJ2-1, with 8 bases lining up with TRBD2. Trimming at V came to 2 bases and at J to 5 bases, leaving 11 bases not matched to a gene. The CDR3 is made up of 17 amino acids. Germline V gives CDR1 MNHEY, CDR2 SMNVEV (reference sequence).

This clonotype was recorded many times. The genes are TRBV5-5 and TRBJ1-1, with D perhaps matching TRBD1 (5 bases). Germline V gives CDR1 SGHKS, CDR2 YYEKEE (reference sequence). The CDR3 loop spans 14 amino acids. Trimming removed 2 bases at V and 4 bases at J, with 12 bases between. CDR3 coding DNA: TGTGCCAGCAGCTTTCTACAGGCGAGCACTGAAGCTTTCTTT. Its protein product is CASSFLQASTEAFF.

This clonotype was counted between two and nine times. The DNA for the CDR3 is TGTGCCAGCAGCCAAGGGCAGGGGCGAGACTATGGCTACACCTTC. Translation: CASSQGQGRDYGYTF. The rearrangement uses TRBV4-2 and TRBJ1-2; the D gene is possibly TRBD1 (6 bases). Germline V CDR1 and CDR2: LGHNA, YNFKEQ. This CDR3 region has 15 residues. Trimming left V 1 base short and J 3 bases short, with 12 bases between.

This clonotype was picked up many times. This sequence joins TRBV11-2 and TRBJ2-3; weak D call: TRBD1 (5 bases). The CDR3 loop spans 13 amino acids. Trimming left V 5 bases short and J 6 bases short, with 12 bases between. Germline CDR1 and CDR2: SGHAT and FQNNGV. This chain's CDR3 is CASSAKGWDTQYF. The CDR3 DNA reads TGTGCCAGCAGCGCCAAGGGGTGGGATACGCAGTATTTT.

This clonotype was observed a few times. The V gene is TRBV10-1, the J gene TRBJ1-1, with D uncertain. This CDR3 is 13 amino acids long. Germline values: CDR1 WNHNN, CDR2 SYGVQD (reference sequence). The V and J ends lost 2 bases and 3 bases respectively, with 7 bases between them. The CDR3 DNA follows: TGCGCCAGCAGTGAGGGCTTCGACACTGAAGCTTTCTTT. Protein: CASSEGFDTEAFF.

This clonotype was detected many times. The V gene is TRBV28, the J gene TRBJ2-2; 7 nucleotides line up with TRBD2. The length of the CDR3 is 14 residues. CDR1 is MDHEN and CDR2 is SYDVKM in the germline V gene. The J segment lost 1 base and the V segment lost 7 bases, leaving 3 bases of the junction unmatched. The CDR3 nucleotides read TGTGCCAGCATTCCTAGCGGGAACACCGGGGAGCTGTTTTTT. It yields the protein CASIPSGNTGELFF.

This clonotype was counted ten times or more. The gene calls are TRBV28 and TRBJ2-1, with 12 bases aligning to TRBD2. This CDR3 comprises 16 residues. Germline V CDR1 and CDR2: MDHEN, SYDVKM. V lost 3 bases and J lost 5; bases outside the gene matches: 5. CDR3 sequence (DNA): TGTGCCAGCAGTTTGACTAGCGGGAGAGCTAACAATGAGCAGTTCTTC. Translation gives CASSLTSGRANNEQFF.

This clonotype was picked up many times. The rearrangement links TRBV28 to TRBJ1-5; D is perhaps TRBD1 (5 bases). The germline V and J ends were trimmed by 7 bases and 3 bases, with 16 bases remaining between them. In germline, CDR1 is MDHEN, CDR2 SYDVKM. The CDR3 length is 15 residues. The chain's CDR3 is CASTFGAQVNQPQHF. CDR3 DNA: TGTGCCAGCACCTTCGGGGCTCAGGTCAATCAGCCCCAGCATTTT.

This clonotype was counted at least ten times. This chain joins TRBV9 and TRBJ2-5; 8 positions agree with TRBD2. V was pared by 4 bases and J by 4 bases, with 9 bases of the junction left unmatched. The CDR3 is 15 residues long. Germline values: CDR1 SGDLS, CDR2 YYNGEE. The CDR3 DNA is TGTGCCAGCAGCTCGTCAGCGGGAGCGGGAGAGACCCAGTACTTC. Residues: CASSSSAGAGETQYF.

There are many counts of this clonotype. The rearrangement joins TRBV28 to TRBJ2-2; D may be TRBD2 (5 bases). This CDR3 spans 15 amino acids. The germline V gene encodes CDR1 MDHEN and CDR2 SYDVKM. V lost 2 bases and J 2 bases, leaving 9 bases between the germline ends. CDR3 protein: CASSLRRRNTGELFF. The CDR3 region has the DNA TGTGCCAGCAGTTTACGGAGGCGTAACACCGGGGAGCTGTTTTTT.